These 27 T cell receptor beta chains originate from one sample sequenced in a study of Graves' ophthalmopathy and Graves' hyperthyroidism. Amplification from RNA transcripts yielded the TCR beta CDR3 regions. The first round was an RT-PCR with HTBI primers, and the second round was a multiplex PCR. TCRdb analysed the multiplex PCR reads with MiXCR anew, one entry per CDR3 protein. Of 500,000 to 700,000 distinct CDR3 sequences listed, roughly 39% are singletons. Sequenced material: peripheral blood or thyroid tissue (not recorded which). These receptors originate from an adult man with Graves' hyperthyroidism.

This clonotype turned up a few times. A read error may be the cause here, since a much bigger clone is one base away. Since the CDR3 does not end with the conserved phenylalanine or tryptophan, this likely comes from a read error. This chain uses TRBV20-1 with TRBJ1-1; possible D gene TRBD1, 5 bases. Germline V lookup: CDR1 DFQATT, CDR2 SNEGSKA (reference sequence). The length of the CDR3 is 14 residues. Trimming shortened V by 1 base and J by 3 bases, and 12 bases separated the two germline ends. The chain's CDR3 is CSARGQGTYTEAFL. The DNA for the CDR3 is TGCAGTGCTAGAGGGCAGGGAACATACACTGAAGCTTTCCTT.

This clonotype has ten or more counts. The CDR3 DNA reads TGTGCCAGCAGTGAACAGGGGGCATCGGGTGGCTACACCTTC. Its protein is CASSEQGASGGYTF. This chain connects TRBV12-3 or TRBV12-4 to TRBJ1-2, with 9 bases lining up with TRBD1. The CDR3 totals 14 residues. V lost 5 bases and J lost 7; bases outside the gene matches: 8.

The chain combines TRBV11-1 with TRBJ2-2, with 7 bases aligning to TRBD1. The CDR3 loop spans 17 amino acids. J gave up 3 bases and V 5 bases, and 12 bases lay outside the gene matches. CDR1 is SGHAT, CDR2 FQDESV, per germline (reference sequence). For the CDR3, the DNA is TGTGCCAGCAGCCAAGAATTTTGGGACAGATACACCGGGGAGCTGTTTTTT. Translating gives CASSQEFWDRYTGELFF.

This clonotype came up many times. The chain couples TRBV13 to TRBJ2-2, with a tentative D call TRBD2 (6 bases). The CDR3 extends over 14 amino acids. Trimming removed 4 bases at V and 5 bases at J, with 11 bases between. In germline, CDR1 is PRHDT, CDR2 FYEKMQ (reference sequence). The CDR3 loop reads CASSSGRSTGELFF. Here the CDR3 DNA reads TGTGCCAGCAGCTCGGGGAGGAGTACCGGGGAGCTGTTTTTT. The full variable domain, its missing parts supplied by reference TRBV13 and TRBJ2-2, is AAGVIQSPRHLIKEKRETATLKCYPIPRHDTVYWYQQGPGQDPQFLISFYEKMQSDKGSIPDRFSAQQFSDYHSELNMSSLELGDSALYFCASSSGRSTGELFFGEGSRLTVL.

CDR3 loop: CASSPRTGVRWEQYF. The CDR3 DNA follows: TGTGCCAGCAGCCCAAGGACAGGGGTTAGGTGGGAGCAGTACTTC. The chain combines TRBV7-2 with TRBJ2-7; 9 bases map to TRBD1. Looked up from germline, CDR1 is SGHTA and CDR2 is FQGNSA. The CDR3 runs 15 residues. With V trimmed by 5 bases and J by 7 bases, 12 bases remained unmatched.

This clonotype appeared many times. The chain has TRBV3-1 and TRBJ1-2; D gene unclear. The germline V gene has CDR1 LGHDT and CDR2 YNNKEL (reference sequence). The CDR3 consists of 14 residues. Trimming removed 1 base from V and 3 bases from J, with 9 bases in between. In DNA, the CDR3 is TGTGCCAGCAGCCAAGCGTTGGCCGACTATGGCTACACCTTC. Protein: CASSQALADYGYTF.

The chain has TRBV7-9 and TRBJ1-2; 8 positions match TRBD1. Trimming at V came to 4 bases and at J to 5 bases, leaving 12 bases not matched to a gene. Germline CDR1 SEHNR, CDR2 FQNEAQ (reference sequence). The CDR3 has 16 amino acids. CDR3 amino acids: CASSSWTGTGIYGYTF. CDR3 DNA: TGTGCCAGCAGCTCATGGACAGGGACCGGAATTTATGGCTACACCTTC.

This clonotype was recorded at least ten times. The chain recombines TRBV6-4 with TRBJ1-2; D is undetermined. Germline CDR1 and CDR2: MRHNA and SNTAGT. The CDR3 length is 15 residues. V was pared by 0 bases and J by 5 bases, with 13 bases between. Written as DNA, the CDR3 is TGTGCCAGCAGTGACTCCCCGGGGAAGGAGTATGGCTACACCTTC. It is translated as CASSDSPGKEYGYTF.

The sample holds many counts of this clonotype. The rearrangement links TRBV10-3 to TRBJ1-5; no clear D gene. The V gene lost 3 bases and the J gene lost 5 bases, with 8 bases spanning the gap. CDR1 is ENHRY, CDR2 SYGVKD, per germline. The CDR3 runs 13 residues. For the CDR3, the DNA is TGTGCCATCAGTGAACGGGATGATCAGCCCCAGCATTTT. Amino acid sequence: CAISERDDQPQHF.

This chain joins TRBV6-6 and TRBJ1-4; D might be TRBD1 (5 bases). The CDR3 is made up of 14 amino acids. From germline, CDR1 is MNHNY and CDR2 SVGAGI (reference sequence). V was clipped by 6 bases and J by 4 bases, with 12 bases between them. CDR3 sequence (DNA): TGTGCCAGCAGGTCAGGGTTGGGTAATGAAAAACTGTTTTTT. It codes for CASRSGLGNEKLFF.

The rearrangement uses TRBV10-1 and TRBJ2-3; D remains unclear. Germline CDR1 is WNHNN and CDR2 is SYGVQD (reference sequence). This CDR3 contains 15 residues. Deletions cut 0 bases from V and 3 bases from J, with 10 bases between. CDR3 protein: CASSESGLSTDTQYF. The CDR3 DNA follows: TGCGCCAGCAGTGAGTCAGGCCTCTCGACAGATACGCAGTATTTT.

This clonotype was seen only a few times. J is TRBJ1-2 and V is TRBV5-1, with a tentative D call TRBD1 (5 bases). CDR1 SGHRS and CDR2 YFSETQ come from the germline V gene. With 4 bases removed from V and 6 bases from J, the gap between germline ends came to 16 bases. The CDR3 is 14 residues long. Written as DNA, the CDR3 is TGCGCCAGCAGCCTACAAGAACCAGGGAATGGCTACACCTTC. It yields the protein CASSLQEPGNGYTF. Complete variable domain (other parts from reference TRBV5-1 and TRBJ1-2): KAGVTQTPRYLIKTRGQQVTLSCSPISGHRSVSWYQQTPGQGLQFLFEYFSETQRNKGNFPGRFSGRQFSNSRSEMNVSTLELGDSALYLCASSLQEPGNGYTFGSGTRLTVV.

This clonotype was recorded many times. The V and J genes are TRBV7-9 and TRBJ2-7, with 9 bases identical to TRBD1. The V and J ends lost 5 bases and 1 base, in that order; junction bases with no gene match: 0. The germline gives CDR1 SEHNR, CDR2 FQNEAQ (reference sequence). The CDR3 is made up of 13 amino acids. CDR3 loop: CASSGTGSYEQYF. Here the CDR3 DNA reads TGTGCCAGCAGCGGGACAGGGTCCTACGAGCAGTACTTC.

The CDR3, as DNA: TGCGCCAGCAGCTCTCGGGGCCTCCAAGAGACCCAGTACTTC. Encoded protein: CASSSRGLQETQYF. This chain uses TRBV5-1 with TRBJ2-5; D may match TRBD1 or TRBD2 (5 bases each). The CDR3 loop spans 14 amino acids. Trimming shortened V by 3 bases and J by 1 base, and 10 bases separated the two germline ends. CDR1 and CDR2 (germline): SGHRS, YFSETQ. The variable domain in full, completed from reference TRBV5-1 and TRBJ2-5, reads KAGVTQTPRYLIKTRGQQVTLSCSPISGHRSVSWYQQTPGQGLQFLFEYFSETQRNKGNFPGRFSGRQFSNSRSEMNVSTLELGDSALYLCASSSRGLQETQYFGPGTRLLVL.

The table lists this clonotype with a count of one. Since a much larger clone is just one base distant, this may be a read error. V usage is TRBV7-9 and J usage is TRBJ2-2, with TRBD1 as a possible D gene (5 bases). V lost 2 bases, J lost 5 bases, and 12 bases lay in between. Germline V gene lookup returns CDR1 SEHNR and CDR2 FQNEAQ (reference sequence). This CDR3 is 15 amino acids long. CDR3 region: CASSLHNRSTGELFF. The CDR3 DNA follows: TGTGCCAGCAGCTTACACAACAGGTCTACCGGGGAGCTGTTTTTT.

The genes are TRBV7-9 and TRBJ2-1; D is perhaps TRBD2 (5 bases). Looked up from germline, CDR1 is SEHNR and CDR2 is FQNEAQ (reference sequence). This CDR3 has 14 amino acids. The ends were cut back, 0 bases at V and 4 bases at J, with 7 bases in the middle. The CDR3: CASSLARGYNEQFF. CDR3 DNA sequence: TGTGCCAGCAGCTTAGCCCGGGGTTACAATGAGCAGTTCTTC.

Turning to this clonotype: One junction end does not reproduce the germline sequence, and a read error may be involved. CDR3 sequence reads: CASSTIGTDLYGYIF. The CDR3 bases are TGTGCCAGCAGCACCATCGGTACAGATCTCTATGGCTACATCTTC. This chain links TRBV7-2 with TRBJ1-2; D gene uncertain. Germline-derived CDR1 and CDR2 are SGHTA and FQGNSA. The CDR3 runs 15 residues. The whole variable domain, remainder taken from reference TRBV7-2 and TRBJ1-2, is GAGVSQSPSNKVTEKGKDVELRCDPISGHTALYWYRQSLGQGLEFLIYFQGNSAPDKSGLPSDRFSAERTGGSVSTLTIQRTQQEDSAVYLCASSTIGTDLYGYIFGSGTRLTVV.

J is TRBJ1-2 and V is TRBV30; weak D call: TRBD1 (6 bases). Germline loops: CDR1 GTSNPN, CDR2 SVGIG (reference sequence). The CDR3 length is 15 residues. V was trimmed by 0 bases and J by 7 bases, leaving 18 bases between them. CDR3 sequence reads: CAWSVGGGRLSGYTF. CDR3 sequence (DNA): TGTGCCTGGAGTGTAGGTGGGGGGCGCTTAAGTGGCTACACCTTC.

In regard to this clonotype: The junction departs from germline at one end; a sequencing error may be responsible. V usage is TRBV10-3 and J usage is TRBJ1-6; 7 bases are shared with TRBD1. The CDR3 length is 15 residues. Per the germline V gene, CDR1 is ENHRY and CDR2 is SYGVKD. The CDR3 spells CASSEAAGGRSPLHF. In nucleotides, the CDR3 is TGTGCCAGCAGTGAAGCTGCAGGGGGACGTTCACCCCTCCACTTT.

In the case of this clonotype: This may arise from a read error, as a much more abundant clone is one base away. The rearrangement uses TRBV7-9 and TRBJ1-2, with D tentatively TRBD1 (5 bases). Germline CDR1 and CDR2: SEHNR and FQNEAQ (reference sequence). This CDR3 contains 12 residues. CDR3 amino acids: CASSLGEAGYAF. CDR3 coding DNA: TGTGCCAGCAGCTTGGGGGAAGCTGGCTACGCCTTC.

This clonotype has a count of ten or more. CDR3 DNA sequence: TGTGCCAGCAGCCAAGGACCCGGCGAGCAGTACTTC. Protein product: CASSQGPGEQYF. This sequence joins TRBV3-1 and TRBJ2-7; D gene uncertain. The CDR3 totals 12 residues. The V gene's germline CDR1 is LGHDT and CDR2 YNNKEL (reference sequence). Trimming cost V 1 base and J 6 bases, with 7 bases left between them.

The chain recombines TRBV7-8 with TRBJ2-6; D unresolved. The CDR3 contains 19 residues. Deletions cut 0 bases from V and 0 bases from J, with 15 bases between. Germline CDR1 reads SGHVS; CDR2 reads FQNEAQ. In nucleotides, the CDR3 is TGTGCCAGCAGCTTAGCGCTGGGATGGGGTAGCTCTGGGGCCAACGTCCTGACTTTC. This gives the protein CASSLALGWGSSGANVLTF.

This rearrangement joins TRBV29-1 to TRBJ2-5, with D maybe TRBD2 (6 bases). Germline lookup yields CDR1 SQVTM and CDR2 ANQGSEA. Trimming removed 6 bases from V and 11 bases from J, with 28 bases in between. The CDR3 sequence is 15 residues long. The CDR3 sequence: CSVPTGGSGRVTQYF. The CDR3 nucleotides read TGCAGCGTCCCAACGGGTGGTAGCGGCCGAGTTACGCAGTACTTC.

V gene TRBV7-9 combines with J gene TRBJ2-5; 13 bases agree with TRBD2. The J segment lost 11 bases and the V segment lost 4 bases, leaving 10 bases of the junction unmatched. The CDR3 loop spans 15 amino acids. Looked up from germline, CDR1 is SEHNR and CDR2 is FQNEAQ (reference sequence). The CDR3 nucleotides are TGTGCCAGCAGCTCCACTAGCGGGAGGGGAGATACGCAGTACTTC. Translating it yields CASSSTSGRGDTQYF. The full variable domain, completed using reference TRBV7-9 and TRBJ2-5, is DTGVSQNPRHKITKRGQNVTFRCDPISEHNRLYWYRQTLGQGPEFLTYFQNEAQLEKSRLLSDRFSAERPKGSFSTLEIQRTEQGDSAMYLCASSSTSGRGDTQYFGPGTRLLVL.

In regard to this clonotype: Since a much larger clone is just one base distant, this may be a read error. The chain joins TRBV6-5 to TRBJ2-7; possible D gene TRBD2, 5 bases. Germline assignment: CDR1 MNHEY and CDR2 SVGAGI. Trimming took off 2 bases at V and 0 bases at J, with 8 bases between the two ends. The length of the CDR3 is 14 residues. DNA of the CDR3: TGTGCCAGCAGTTACGTGGGGAGCTCCTACGAGCAGTACTTC. It codes for CASSYVGSSYEQYF.

In its sample, this clonotype was seen many times. The genes are TRBV29-1 and TRBJ2-5; 7 nucleotides line up with TRBD2. The CDR3 is made up of 12 amino acids. J was trimmed by 1 base and V by 7 bases; bases with no gene match: 3. Germline V lookup: CDR1 SQVTM, CDR2 ANQGSEA. This CDR3 is CSGGGGQETQYF. The CDR3 nucleotides read TGCAGCGGGGGGGGGGGCCAAGAGACCCAGTACTTC.

This chain joins TRBV7-8 and TRBJ2-5, with 9 positions matching TRBD1. The trim removed 5 bases at V and 4 bases at J, leaving 8 bases unmatched. The CDR3 sequence is 15 residues long. Germline V lookup: CDR1 SGHVS, CDR2 FQNEAQ. This CDR3 is CASSASGQGGETQYF. Here the CDR3 DNA reads TGTGCCAGCAGCGCATCGGGACAGGGAGGAGAGACCCAGTACTTC.